This is a list of T cell receptor beta chains from one sample in a study of T cell responses to AZD1222 COVID-19 vaccine. Sequencing used immunoSEQ multiplex PCR; TCRdb keeps in-frame clones, though not all of them. The data show about 120,000 clones, about 90% seen once. The sample in question was peripheral blood, obtained 28 days after the second AZD1222 dose. The receptors originated from an adult who received the AZD1222 COVID-19 vaccine. The CDR3 runs from the conserved cysteine through the conserved F or W. A D gene is named only where the DNA matches it firmly. Clone size is not always given. Where it is, it says once, few, many or a class for expanded clones.

d_call j_call clone_size v_call cdr3_nt cdr3_aa
. TRBJ2-7 once TRBV19 TGTGCCAGTAGTTCCACCTACGAGCAGTACTTC CASSSTYEQYF
. TRBJ2-7 . TRBV7-6 TGTGCCAGCAGCTTAGACCAGCCAGGGGCAATTTCCTACGAGCAGTACTTC CASSLDQPGAISYEQYF
. TRBJ1-2 . TRBV11-2 TGTGCCAGCAGCCCTAGTCCCGGACAATTTGGCTACACCTTC CASSPSPGQFGYTF
. TRBJ1-6 . TRBV21-1 TGTGCCAGCAGCAGACCTAATTCACCCCTCCACTTT CASSRPNSPLHF
. TRBJ2-2 . TRBV25-1 TGTGCCAGCAGTGAGTTGAGCAGGGACACCGGGGAGCTGTTTTTT CASSELSRDTGELFF
. TRBJ1-4 . TRBV5-4 TGTGCCAGCAGCTCTAACAGGGATGATCGAGAAAAACTGTTTTTT CASSSNRDDREKLFF
. TRBJ1-2 . TRBV14 TGTGCCAGCAGCCAAGGACAGGTCTATGGCTACACCTTC CASSQGQVYGYTF
TRBD1 TRBJ1-2 . TRBV11-2 TGTGCCAGCAGTCAACCGGGACAGGGGAACTATGGCTACACCTTC CASSQPGQGNYGYTF
. TRBJ2-1 . TRBV10-3 TGTGCCATCAGAGGACAGATATACAATGAGCAGTTCTTC CAIRGQIYNEQFF
TRBD1 TRBJ2-5 once TRBV5-1 TGCGCCAGCAGCTTGGGGACAGGGGTGGAGACCCAGTACTTC CASSLGTGVETQYF
. TRBJ2-7 . TRBV6-1 TGTGCCAGCAGTGAAGCGCTTCTGGGGACATTGAACGACGAGCAGTACTTC CASSEALLGTLNDEQYF
. TRBJ1-4 . TRBV5-1 TGCGCCAGCAGCTTGGGGTCAGGGACCCAGGGGGAAAAACTGTTTTTT CASSLGSGTQGEKLFF
. TRBJ1-2 . TRBV12-3/TRBV12-4 TGTGCCAGCAGTTGGGAGGGGGGCCATGGCTACACCTTC CASSWEGGHGYTF
TRBD2 TRBJ2-1 . TRBV2 TGTGCCAGCAGTGACGGGGAACTAGCGGAGTCCTACAATGAGCAGTTCTTC CASSDGELAESYNEQFF